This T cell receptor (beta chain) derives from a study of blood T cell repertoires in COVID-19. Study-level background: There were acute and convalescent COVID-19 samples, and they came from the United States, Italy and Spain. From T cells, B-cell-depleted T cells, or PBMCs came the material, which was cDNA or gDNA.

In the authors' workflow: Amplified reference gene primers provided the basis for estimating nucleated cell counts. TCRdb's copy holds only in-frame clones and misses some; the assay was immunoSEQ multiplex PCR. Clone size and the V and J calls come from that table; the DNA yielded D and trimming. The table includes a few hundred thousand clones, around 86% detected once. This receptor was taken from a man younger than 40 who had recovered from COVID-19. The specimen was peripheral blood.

The CDR3 protein is CASSSPSGVTDTQYF. The CDR3 region has the DNA TGCGCCAGCAGCTCCCCTAGCGGGGTCACAGATACGCAGTATTTT. This chain connects TRBV5-1 to TRBJ2-3; 9 bases match TRBD2. The CDR3 length is 15 residues. The germline V gene encodes CDR1 SGHRS and CDR2 YFSETQ. Germline trimming cut 3 bases from V and 2 bases from J; bases unmatched to any gene: 4.